The T cell receptor beta chain described here comes from a study of tumor-infiltrating lymphocytes in primary liver carcinoma. Extraction of RNA together with DNA used about 17-31 mg of unsorted bulk tissue. By surgical resection, the patients were treated for their primary liver carcinoma. The sample holds many counts of this clonotype. The researchers produced TCR beta cDNA from around 0.5 ug total RNA with a constant-region primer. ARM-PCR, slightly modified, supplied the TCR beta libraries through three nested multiplex PCR rounds. Researchers ran the first two PCR rounds for roughly 11 cycles each with TRBV1-TRBV30 forward primers and a C-beta reverse primer. TCRdb processed the multiplex PCR reads anew with MiXCR; each CDR3 protein has one entry. In the table there are tens of thousands of distinct CDR3 sequences, 60% to 75% of which are singletons. The length of the CDR3 is 15 residues. V shed 5 bases and J 3 bases; nucleotides not matched to a gene: 9.

The receptor's source is a man in his forties with primary liver carcinoma and hepatitis B virus infection. J is TRBJ2-7 and V is TRBV12-3 or TRBV12-4; TRBD1 agrees at 8 bases. Sequencing was done on a sample of liver tumor tissue from sampling region 1. This sample's subset: tumor region T1, superior pole. CDR3 nucleotide sequence: TGTGCCAGCAGTCCCGACAGGGGCGGGAACTACGAGCAGTACTTC. Translating it yields CASSPDRGGNYEQYF.